This T cell receptor beta chain derives from a study of T cell responses to AZD1222 COVID-19 vaccine. Study-wide points: At baseline, just 5 or 6 AZD1222 recipients tested seropositive. Mostly white British, mostly female donors; authors suggested clonal diversity may be underestimated. In the spike-specific TCR repertoire, nearly half reportedly target unmutated variant regions.

In its sample, this clone was seen once. The antigen is unknown. Profiled with immunoSEQ multiplex PCR; TCRdb holds only in-frame clones, not every one. Among approximately 150,000 clones listed, 80% to 90% were seen once. The TCR sequence derives from an adult who received the MenACWY meningococcal vaccine as a control. The source material was peripheral blood, sampled 28 days after the second dose of the MenACWY control vaccine.

Here the CDR3 DNA reads TGTGCCAGCAGCTTTAGTACTGGCCTAGATAATTCACCCCTCCACTTT. This codes for CASSFSTGLDNSPLHF. The chain combines TRBV5-6 with TRBJ1-6; no definite D call. CDR1 and CDR2 (germline): SGHDT, YYEEEE. Trimming left V 2 bases short and J 5 bases short, with 14 bases between. The length of the CDR3 is 16 residues.